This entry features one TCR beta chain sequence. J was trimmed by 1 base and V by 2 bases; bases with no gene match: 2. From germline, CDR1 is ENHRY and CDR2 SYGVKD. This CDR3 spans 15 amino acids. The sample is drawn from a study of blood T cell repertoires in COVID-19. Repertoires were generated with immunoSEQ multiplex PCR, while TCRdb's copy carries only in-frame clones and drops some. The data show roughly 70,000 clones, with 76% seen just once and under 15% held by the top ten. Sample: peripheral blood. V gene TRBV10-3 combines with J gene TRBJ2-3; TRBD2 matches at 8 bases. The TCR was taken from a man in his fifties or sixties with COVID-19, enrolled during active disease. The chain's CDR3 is CAISERAGGTDTQYF. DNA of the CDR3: TGTGCCATCAGTGAGAGAGCGGGGGGCACAGATACGCAGTATTTT.